The entry below describes one T cell receptor (beta chain). Its antigen is not identified. PCR was performed a second time for 7 to 11 cycles using a sample-barcoded 5' primer and a J-beta primer mix. TCRdb reprocessed the 5' RACE reads via MiXCR and lists one record per CDR3 protein. The data show roughly 2 million distinct CDR3 sequences, approximately 50% seen once. V was pared by 0 bases and J by 6 bases, with 12 bases between. CDR1 and CDR2 (germline): LGHNA, YNFKEQ. This CDR3 contains 14 residues. This record belongs to a study of blood T cells in healthy people across ages. Study outcomes and limitations: Total diversity from one million sequenced T cells was likely underestimated. It was not possible, with unsorted PBMCs, to conclusively compare naive and antigen-experienced cells. A strong correlation was seen between TCR beta diversity and naive T cell percentage.

The source material was blood. The chain has TRBV4-2 and TRBJ2-7; TRBD1 is a possible D gene (6 bases). The TCR was taken from a woman aged 40 to 50 in good health. CDR3 protein: CASSQDWGLGEQYF. CDR3 nucleotides: TGTGCCAGCAGCCAAGATTGGGGGCTGGGCGAGCAGTACTTC.